The 9 T cell receptor beta chains listed next were all sequenced from one sample in a study of control samples from healthy donors and cancer patients. TCRdb keeps only in-frame clones here, not all; method: immunoSEQ multiplex PCR. The profile shows about 180,000 clones, 90% of them singletons. Sequencing input: blood. All receptors come from a woman between 45 and 60 years old in good health.

The V and J genes are TRBV15 and TRBJ1-2; a weak D match, TRBD1 (5 bases). The germline V gene has CDR1 LNHNV and CDR2 YYDKDF (reference sequence). V was pared by 4 bases and J by 0 bases, with 18 bases between. This CDR3 comprises 17 residues. CDR3 sequence: CATSTRDGDYANYGYTF. The DNA of the CDR3 is TGTGCCACCAGCACGCGGGACGGAGACTACGCTAACTATGGCTACACCTTC. Looking up the rest from reference TRBV15 and TRBJ1-2 gives the full variable domain: DAMVIQNPRYQVTQFGKPVTLSCSQTLNHNVMYWYQQKSSQAPKLLFHYYDKDFNNEADTPDNFQSRRPNTSFCFLDIRSPGLGDTAMYLCATSTRDGDYANYGYTFGSGTRLTVV.

This clone was seen once. The chain uses TRBV28 and TRBJ1-1; D possibly corresponds to TRBD1 (6 bases). Germline V gives CDR1 MDHEN, CDR2 SYDVKM. The length of the CDR3 is 12 residues. Between the trimmed V and J ends, which lost 8 bases and 4 bases, there was a span of 11 bases. The CDR3 loop is CASGGLGTEAFF. CDR3 DNA: TGTGCCAGCGGGGGGCTCGGCACTGAAGCTTTCTTT.

V is TRBV2 and J is TRBJ2-7; D perhaps matches TRBD1 (5 bases). CDR1 and CDR2 (germline): SNHLY, FYNNEI. The CDR3 totals 14 residues. Trimming cost V 6 bases and J 1 base, with 13 bases left between them. CDR3 DNA: TGTGCCAGCAGGCCTACAACAGGATCCTACGAGCAGTACTTC. Translating it yields CASRPTTGSYEQYF.

CDR3 sequence reads: CASSLRRGVQETQYF. The CDR3 region has the DNA TGTGCCAGCAGCTTACGCCGGGGGGTCCAAGAGACCCAGTACTTC. V is TRBV11-3 and J is TRBJ2-5; 7 bases fit TRBD2. The J segment lost 1 base and the V segment lost 2 bases, leaving 4 bases of the junction unmatched. The CDR3 is 15 residues long. CDR1 is SGHNT, CDR2 YENEEA, per germline.

The gene calls are TRBV6-6 and TRBJ2-7; possibly TRBD2 for D (5 bases). V was cut by 6 bases and J by 6 bases, with 21 bases left in between. The CDR3 is made up of 15 amino acids. Germline V gene sequence: CDR1 MNHNY, CDR2 SVGAGI (reference sequence). CDR3 residues: CASSLNRFERGEQYF. The CDR3 DNA reads TGTGCCAGCAGCTTAAACCGGTTCGAACGGGGCGAGCAGTACTTC.

The chain couples TRBV9 to TRBJ2-1; D possibly corresponds to TRBD1 (6 bases). CDR1 and CDR2 (germline): SGDLS, YYNGEE. Trimming took 0 bases from V and 9 from J, leaving 13 bases between them. This CDR3 is 14 amino acids long. The CDR3 nucleotides read TGTGCCAGCAGCGTAGGACAGGTAATAGGTGAGCAGTTCTTC. It specifies CASSVGQVIGEQFF.

V is TRBV12-3 or TRBV12-4 and J is TRBJ1-4; a possible D gene is TRBD1 (5 bases). Trimming took off 3 bases at V and 15 bases at J, with 17 bases between the two ends. The CDR3 length is 13 residues. CDR3 coding DNA: TGTGCCAGCAGTTTTACCCAGGGTGGTGAGGTGTTTTTT. Its translation is CASSFTQGGEVFF.

This clone turned up a few times. The chain couples TRBV25-1 to TRBJ2-5; D gene uncertain. Germline CDR1 is MGHDK and CDR2 is SYGVNS. Trimming took off 3 bases at V and 9 bases at J, with 11 bases between the two ends. CDR3 length: 12 residues. The CDR3 protein is CASSESVRAQYF. In DNA, the CDR3 is TGTGCCAGCAGTGAGAGCGTAAGGGCCCAGTACTTC. Full variable domain (rest looked up from reference TRBV25-1 and TRBJ2-5): EADIYQTPRYLVIGTGKKITLECSQTMGHDKMYWYQQDPGMELHLIHYSYGVNSTEKGDLSSESTVSRIRTEHFPLTLESARPSHTSQYLCASSESVRAQYFGPGTRLLVL.

CDR3 in amino acids: CAWSAEDGLQETQYF. In DNA, the CDR3 is TGTGCCTGGAGTGCTGAGGACGGCCTACAAGAGACCCAGTACTTC. The chain joins TRBV30 to TRBJ2-5; D is uncertain. Between the trimmed V and J ends, which lost 1 base and 2 bases, there was a span of 14 bases. CDR3 length: 15 amino acids. CDR1 is GTSNPN, CDR2 SVGIG, per germline (reference sequence).